These T cell receptor beta chains were read from a single sample in a study of cytomegalovirus exposure and HLA in healthy donors. TCRdb keeps only in-frame clones here, not all; method: immunoSEQ multiplex PCR. This table has 160,000 or so clones, 80% to 90% appearing once. Specimen: PBMCs. These receptors originate from a woman between 50 and 59 years old in good health and CMV-seronegative. Each CDR3 is given with its conserved first and last residue. D genes are given only for firm matches. Size tells how often a clone was seen (once, few, many) or the class of an expanded clone, and some rows leave it out.

v_call	j_call	d_call	clone_size	cdr3_nt	cdr3_aa
TRBV4-3	TRBJ1-2	NA	NA	TGCGCCAGCAGCCAAGATTACCGCCAAAGGAGATACACCTTC	CASSQDYRQRRYTF
TRBV18	TRBJ1-1	TRBD1	NA	TGTGCCAGCTCACCAGACCCCACAGGGGCCCTGAACACTGAAGCTTTCTTT	CASSPDPTGALNTEAFF
TRBV5-5	TRBJ2-7	TRBD1	NA	TGTGCCAGCAGCGTGGACAGGGCCTACGAGCAGTACTTC	CASSVDRAYEQYF
TRBV7-8	TRBJ2-3	NA	NA	TGTGCCAGCAGCTTCTACCCTGGAGGGGCGGGAGATACGCAGTATTTT	CASSFYPGGAGDTQYF
TRBV29-1	TRBJ2-1	TRBD2	few	TGCGGAGGGGCTAGCGGTTACAATGAGCAGTTCTTC	CGGASGYNEQFF
TRBV5-1	TRBJ2-6	NA	few	TGCGCCAGCAGCTTGGGCTATACTGGGGCCAACGTCCTGACTTTC	CASSLGYTGANVLTF
TRBV5-4	TRBJ2-7	TRBD1	once	TGTGCCAGCAGCTCGGACAGGGGGCAAGAGCAGTACTTC	CASSSDRGQEQYF
TRBV19	TRBJ1-4	NA	NA	TGTGCCAGTAGTCCGAGATCAGGGGAGCGTGAAAAACTGTTTTTT	CASSPRSGEREKLFF
TRBV27	TRBJ1-3	TRBD1	NA	TGTGCCAGCAGTCCGGGGGACAGGGCGGGAGGAAACACCATATATTTT	CASSPGDRAGGNTIYF
TRBV29-1	TRBJ1-1	TRBD1	NA	TGCAGCGCTAACTCCGGGACAGGGGAAGCTTTCTTT	CSANSGTGEAFF
TRBV10-3	TRBJ2-7	NA	few	TGTGCCATCAGTGCCTTCTCCTACGAGCAGTACTTC	CAISAFSYEQYF
TRBV6-4	TRBJ2-2	NA	NA	TGTGCCAGCAGGCCTAACAGGGCCGGAGGCGGGGAGCTGTTTTTT	CASRPNRAGGGELFF